Sequencing of this TCR beta chain was carried out in a study of cytotoxic CD8 clonotypes in ibrutinib-treated CLL. The CDR3 extends over 14 amino acids. V gave up 5 bases and J gave up 5 bases; unmatched junction bases: 8. Germline assignment: CDR1 LGHNA and CDR2 YNFKEQ. Using immunoSEQ multiplex PCR, the repertoire was profiled, and TCRdb retains in-frame clones only, with some absent. This table holds some 140,000 clones, 75% to 85% found once. This receptor was taken from a human donor with chronic lymphocytic leukemia. The chain couples TRBV4-2 to TRBJ2-7; 8 bases map to TRBD2. The sample consisted of PBMCs, taken after 12 months of ibrutinib treatment. The CDR3 sequence is CASSTGGGRHEQYF. DNA for the CDR3: TGTGCCAGCAGCACCGGAGGCGGGAGGCACGAGCAGTACTTC.